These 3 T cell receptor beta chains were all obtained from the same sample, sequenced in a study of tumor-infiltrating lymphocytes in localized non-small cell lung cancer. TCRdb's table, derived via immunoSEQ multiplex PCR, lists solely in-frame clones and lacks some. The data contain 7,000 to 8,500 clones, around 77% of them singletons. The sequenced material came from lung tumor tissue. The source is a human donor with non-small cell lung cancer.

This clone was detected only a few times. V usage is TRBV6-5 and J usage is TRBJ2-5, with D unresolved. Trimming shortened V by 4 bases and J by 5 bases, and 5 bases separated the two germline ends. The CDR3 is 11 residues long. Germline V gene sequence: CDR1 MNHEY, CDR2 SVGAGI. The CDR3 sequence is CASSLGETQYF. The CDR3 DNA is TGTGCCAGCAGTTTGGGTGAGACCCAGTACTTC.

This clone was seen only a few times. Here the CDR3 reads CASSFQDRYQPQHF. The CDR3 DNA reads as TGTGCCAGTAGTTTTCAAGACAGATATCAGCCCCAGCATTTT. This chain connects TRBV19 to TRBJ1-5; tentative D call: TRBD1 (5 bases). V was cut by 5 bases and J by 5 bases, with 13 bases left in between. This CDR3 has 14 residues. Germline CDR1 is LNHDA and CDR2 is SQIVND (reference sequence).

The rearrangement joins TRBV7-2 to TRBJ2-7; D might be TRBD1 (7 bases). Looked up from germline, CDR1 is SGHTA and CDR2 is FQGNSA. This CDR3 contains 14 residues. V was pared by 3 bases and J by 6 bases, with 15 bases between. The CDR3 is CASSFAQGGGEQYF. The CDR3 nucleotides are TGTGCCAGCAGCTTCGCCCAGGGGGGTGGCGAGCAGTACTTC.